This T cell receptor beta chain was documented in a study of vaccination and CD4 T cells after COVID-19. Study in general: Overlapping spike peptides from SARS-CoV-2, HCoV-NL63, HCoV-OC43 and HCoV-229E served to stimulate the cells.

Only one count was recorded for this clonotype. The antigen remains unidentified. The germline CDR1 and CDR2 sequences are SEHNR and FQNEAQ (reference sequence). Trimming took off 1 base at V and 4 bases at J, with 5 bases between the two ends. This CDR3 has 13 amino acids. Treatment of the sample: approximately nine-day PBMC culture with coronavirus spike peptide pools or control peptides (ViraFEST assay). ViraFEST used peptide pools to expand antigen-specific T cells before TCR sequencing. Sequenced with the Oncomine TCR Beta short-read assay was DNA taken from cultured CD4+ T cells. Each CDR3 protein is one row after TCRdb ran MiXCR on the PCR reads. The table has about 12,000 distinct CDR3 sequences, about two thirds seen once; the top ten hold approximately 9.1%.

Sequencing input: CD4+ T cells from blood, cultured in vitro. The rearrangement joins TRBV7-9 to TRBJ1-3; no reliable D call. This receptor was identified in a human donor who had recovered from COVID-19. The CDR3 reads CASSLESGNTIYF. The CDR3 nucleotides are TGTGCCAGCAGCTTAGAATCGGGAAACACCATATATTTT.